This TCR beta chain originates from a study of shared clonotypes between healthy human individuals. Clones were read by immunoSEQ multiplex PCR, and TCRdb kept only the in-frame ones, dropping some. Here the sample spans some 2 million clones, 90% to 95% being singletons. Germline trimming cut 3 bases from V and 1 base from J; bases unmatched to any gene: 5. Germline V CDR1 and CDR2: MNHEY, SMNVEV (reference sequence). The CDR3 consists of 16 residues. The chain is built from TRBV27 and TRBJ2-2, with 7 positions matching TRBD1. Sequenced input: naive CD4+ T cells sorted from blood. Documented subset: CD45RA+ positively selected. The clonotype was recovered from a man aged 18 to 29 in good health. The CDR3 sequence is CASSFSRDRNTGELFF. The CDR3 coding sequence is TGTGCCAGCAGTTTCAGCAGGGACAGGAACACCGGGGAGCTGTTTTTT.